The entry that follows covers one TCR beta chain sequence. This entry is derived from a study of T-cell memory formation after mild COVID-19. TCRdb re-called the 5' RACE reads through MiXCR, storing one row per CDR3 protein. The sample includes around 220,000 distinct CDR3 sequences, 16% of them seen just once. The clonotype was recovered from a man aged 18 to 30 who had mild COVID-19 (a few samples of this study predate the infection). Cell type and time point are not known. Material: PBMCs or a T cell subset sorted from them (not recorded which).

CDR3 loop: CASSEERVPYEQYV. CDR3 DNA: TGTGCCAGCAGTGAAGAAAGGGTCCCCTACGAGCAGTACGTC. The chain has TRBV6-1 and TRBJ2-7, with no clear D. The germline V gene has CDR1 MNHNS and CDR2 SASEGT. The CDR3 spans 14 residues. V lost 1 base, J lost 2 bases, and 9 bases lay in between.